This T cell receptor beta chain is drawn from a study of cytomegalovirus exposure and HLA in healthy donors. With respect to this clone: The antigen is unknown.

V was shortened by 6 bases and J by 2 bases, with 5 bases between the two germline ends. The CDR3 runs to 11 residues. Germline V CDR1 and CDR2: DFQATT, SNEGSKA (reference sequence). The assay was immunoSEQ multiplex PCR, and TCRdb's table has in-frame clones only and misses some. This table has over 75,000 clones, more than 75% appearing once. Whole-study findings and limits: A later analysis found first-cohort TCR clusters tended to co-occur in the 90 to 150 validation repertoires. A few chains tied to CMV proved CMV antigen-specific in vitro.

The sample was PBMCs. This chain uses TRBV20-1 with TRBJ2-1; D unresolved. This sequence was found in a man in his thirties or forties in good health and CMV-seronegative. The CDR3: CSAAPYNEQFF. The CDR3 DNA follows: TGCAGTGCAGCCCCCTACAATGAGCAGTTCTTC.